These 14 T cell receptor beta chains were sequenced from one sample in a study of T cells in Graves' hyperthyroidism and ophthalmopathy. From RNA transcripts, TCR beta CDR3 regions were amplified. During a first-round RT-PCR of the TCR CDR3, the HTBI primer set was used. TCRdb analysed the multiplex PCR reads with MiXCR anew, one entry per CDR3 protein. The sample includes over 650,000 distinct CDR3 sequences, over 15% of them seen just once. Specimen: blood. The receptors were gathered from a man aged 18 to 35 with Graves' hyperthyroidism.

The rearrangement joins TRBV19 to TRBJ1-5, with 7 bases fitting TRBD1. The CDR3 loop spans 15 amino acids. V shed 6 bases, J shed 9 bases, and the junction held 14 bases outside the gene matches. The germline V gene has CDR1 LNHDA and CDR2 SQIVND (reference sequence). CDR3 nucleotides: TGTGCCAGTAGCCCGAGGGGGACAGTCCCCAGGCCCCAGCATTTT. It specifies CASSPRGTVPRPQHF.

This clonotype was counted a few times. The chain carries TRBV20-1 and TRBJ2-7; 8 bases map to TRBD2. This CDR3 contains 13 residues. Looked up from germline, CDR1 is DFQATT and CDR2 is SNEGSKA (reference sequence). J lost 0 bases, V lost 6 bases, and 4 bases had no gene match. The CDR3 is CSAPSGRSYEQYF. CDR3 DNA sequence: TGCAGTGCCCCTAGCGGGCGCTCCTACGAGCAGTACTTC.

This clonotype occurred many times. V gene TRBV28 combines with J gene TRBJ2-7; TRBD1 aligns across 9 bases. Germline assignment: CDR1 MDHEN and CDR2 SYDVKM. The CDR3 consists of 13 residues. V lost 7 bases to trimming and J lost 6 bases; unmatched junction nucleotides: 7. This CDR3 is CASILTGGREQYF. CDR3 coding DNA: TGTGCCAGCATCCTGACAGGGGGTCGCGAGCAGTACTTC.

This clonotype has a handful of counts. This chain links TRBV7-9 with TRBJ1-4; D gene uncertain. Between the trimmed V and J ends, which lost 2 bases and 12 bases, there was a span of 13 bases. CDR3 length: 13 amino acids. The germline CDR1 and CDR2 sequences are SEHNR and FQNEAQ (reference sequence). CDR3 region: CASSLIFGEQLFF. The CDR3, as DNA: TGTGCCAGCAGCTTAATCTTCGGAGAACAACTGTTTTTT. The complete variable domain, with remaining parts taken from reference TRBV7-9 and TRBJ1-4, reads DTGVSQNPRHKITKRGQNVTFRCDPISEHNRLYWYRQTLGQGPEFLTYFQNEAQLEKSRLLSDRFSAERPKGSFSTLEIQRTEQGDSAMYLCASSLIFGEQLFFGSGTQLSVL.

The chain has TRBV4-1 and TRBJ2-3; possibly TRBD1 or TRBD2 for D (5 bases each). CDR1 is MGHRA, CDR2 YSYEKL, per germline. V was pared by 0 bases and J by 4 bases, with 11 bases between. CDR3 length: 15 residues. Here the CDR3 DNA reads TGCGCCAGCAGCCAAGACCCGGGACGCCCAGATACGCAGTATTTT. As protein: CASSQDPGRPDTQYF.

At least ten counts were recorded for this clonotype. V and J are TRBV7-9 and TRBJ2-7; 7 nucleotides align to TRBD2. Germline V gene data show CDR1 as SEHNR and CDR2 as FQNEAQ (reference sequence). The CDR3 has 13 residues. V was pared by 5 bases and J by 3 bases, with 4 bases of the junction left unmatched. The CDR3 coding sequence is TGTGCCAGCAGCACGGGAGGTCACTACGAGCAGTACTTC. Encoded protein: CASSTGGHYEQYF.

This clonotype has ten or more counts. This chain uses TRBV28 with TRBJ2-7, with D possibly matching TRBD1 (6 bases). Germline CDR1 MDHEN, CDR2 SYDVKM. V dropped 2 bases and J dropped 5 bases, with 10 bases sitting between them. The CDR3 is made up of 13 amino acids. The CDR3 spells CASSLIQGDEQYF. The DNA for the CDR3 is TGTGCCAGCAGTTTAATACAGGGCGACGAGCAGTACTTC.

Many counts were recorded for this clonotype. The chain is built from TRBV7-8 and TRBJ2-1; no definite D call. The CDR3 consists of 13 residues. V was shortened by 5 bases and J by 2 bases, with 7 bases between the two germline ends. Germline CDR1 and CDR2: SGHVS and FQNEAQ. CDR3 residues: CASSLEPYNEQFF. CDR3 nucleotide sequence: TGTGCCAGCAGCCTAGAGCCCTACAATGAGCAGTTCTTC.

This chain joins TRBV18 and TRBJ2-7; TRBD1 agrees at 8 bases. CDR1 KGHSH and CDR2 LQKENI come from the germline V gene. The CDR3 loop spans 14 amino acids. The V gene end was trimmed by 6 bases and the J gene end by 7 bases; junction bases not matched to a gene: 11. The CDR3 coding sequence is TGTGCCAGCTCCCAATCCCAGGGGGCTGGGGAGCAGTACTTC. Amino acids: CASSQSQGAGEQYF.

The CDR3 sequence is CASSQGTGRGYTF. CDR3 DNA: TGTGCCAGCAGCCAAGGGACAGGCCGGGGCTACACCTTC. This chain connects TRBV3-1 to TRBJ1-2; 7 bases are a match to TRBD1. This CDR3 has 13 amino acids. Germline V CDR1 and CDR2: LGHDT, YNNKEL (reference sequence). V lost 1 base and J lost 8; bases outside the gene matches: 4.

This clonotype was seen repeatedly, ten times or more. The rearrangement joins TRBV3-1 to TRBJ1-1; a possible D gene is TRBD1 (6 bases). Germline lookup yields CDR1 LGHDT and CDR2 YNNKEL (reference sequence). The CDR3 is 15 residues long. The V end lost 4 bases, the J end lost 0 bases, and 12 bases lay between the germline ends. This chain's CDR3 is CASSPDRIMNTEAFF. The DNA for the CDR3 is TGTGCCAGCAGCCCTGACAGGATCATGAACACTGAAGCTTTCTTT.

The chain has TRBV9 and TRBJ2-3; TRBD2 agrees at 8 bases. Germline V CDR1 and CDR2: SGDLS, YYNGEE. This CDR3 contains 17 residues. J lost 9 bases, V lost 3 bases, and 18 bases had no gene match. The CDR3 DNA sequence: TGTGCCAGCAGCGACCCGGGGAGCGGGGGAAGGGGTGAGACGCAGTATTTT. It encodes CASSDPGSGGRGETQYF.

At least ten counts were recorded for this clonotype. V and J are TRBV11-2 and TRBJ2-7; TRBD2 matches at 7 bases. Germline-derived CDR1 and CDR2 are SGHAT and FQNNGV. This CDR3 is built from 16 residues. J lost 2 bases, V lost 4 bases, and 11 bases had no gene match. Written as DNA, the CDR3 is TGTGCCAGCAGCTCGCTAAAGTGGGAGGGGCCCTACGAGCAGTACTTC. It is translated as CASSSLKWEGPYEQYF.

This clonotype was recorded at least ten times. The chain joins TRBV7-2 to TRBJ2-3; perhaps D is TRBD1 or TRBD2 (6 bases each). Germline lookup yields CDR1 SGHTA and CDR2 FQGNSA. V lost 4 bases and J 1 base, leaving 12 bases between the germline ends. The CDR3 is 15 residues long. The CDR3 region is CASSSGGARTDTQYF. In DNA form, the CDR3 reads TGTGCCAGCAGCTCCGGGGGCGCCCGCACAGATACGCAGTATTTT.